This entry lists 14 T cell receptor beta chains sequenced from one sample in a study of cytomegalovirus exposure and HLA in healthy donors (dated by TCRdb to between 2016 and 2019). Library construction relied on the immunoSEQ multiplex PCR assay. A mixture of 60 forward primers for TCR Vbeta segments and 13 reverse primers for TCR Jbeta segments was used in the multiplex PCR. TCRdb retrieved this table from immuneACCESS and kept in-frame rearrangements only. Not all clones are present; in checked studies, unresolved V genes account for under half, and no reason is known for the remainder. The table for this sample lists 98,000 or so clones; approximately 71% of them were counted only once. The ten top clones hold approximately 7.7% of the sample. Sequenced: PBMCs. The receptor set was obtained from a female donor in good health and CMV-seronegative.

The chain combines TRBV9 with TRBJ1-2; no reliable D call. This CDR3 has 16 residues. Germline V gene data show CDR1 as SGDLS and CDR2 as YYNGEE. Trimming shortened V by 0 bases and J by 3 bases, and 15 bases separated the two germline ends. The CDR3 DNA is TGTGCCAGCAGCGTAGCCGAGGTCGGCAGCTACTATGGCTACACCTTC. It specifies CASSVAEVGSYYGYTF.

This clone came up a few times. The CDR3 loop reads CASKTGDNSGNTIYF. The DNA of the CDR3 is TGTGCCAGCAAGACAGGCGACAACTCTGGAAACACCATATATTTT. The V and J genes are TRBV6-1 and TRBJ1-3; TRBD1 is a possible D gene (6 bases). V was pared by 7 bases and J by 0 bases, with 13 bases between. The CDR3 runs 15 residues. Germline CDR1 reads MNHNS; CDR2 reads SASEGT.

The chain joins TRBV7-9 to TRBJ2-1; 7 bases line up with TRBD2. CDR3 length: 16 residues. The V gene end was trimmed by 2 bases and the J gene end by 4 bases; junction bases not matched to a gene: 8. CDR1 SEHNR and CDR2 FQNEAQ come from the germline V gene (reference sequence). The CDR3 spells CASSLRASGIYNEQFF. CDR3 in DNA: TGTGCCAGCAGCTTAAGGGCTAGCGGCATATACAATGAGCAGTTCTTC. Based on the CDR3 plus reference TRBV7-9 and TRBJ2-1, the full variable domain is DTGVSQNPRHKITKRGQNVTFRCDPISEHNRLYWYRQTLGQGPEFLTYFQNEAQLEKSRLLSDRFSAERPKGSFSTLEIQRTEQGDSAMYLCASSLRASGIYNEQFFGPGTRLTVL.

The chain combines TRBV29-1 with TRBJ1-1; D is unclear. CDR3 size: 14 residues. Germline V CDR1 and CDR2: SQVTM, ANQGSEA. V was clipped by 3 bases and J by 1 base, with 12 bases between them. The CDR3 spells CSVDLTYTNTEAFF. The CDR3 nucleotides are TGCAGCGTTGACCTTACATACACGAACACTGAAGCTTTCTTT.

For the CDR3, the DNA is TGTGCCAGCAGCCGGCCGGGACTAGCAACCTACGAGCAGTACTTC. Protein: CASSRPGLATYEQYF. The rearrangement links TRBV7-2 to TRBJ2-7; TRBD2 aligns across 9 bases. Looked up from germline, CDR1 is SGHTA and CDR2 is FQGNSA. The V and J ends lost 5 bases and 2 bases, in that order; junction bases with no gene match: 7. The CDR3 consists of 15 residues.

The rearrangement links TRBV7-3 to TRBJ1-1; D is possibly TRBD1 (5 bases). The germline gives CDR1 SGHTA, CDR2 FQGTGA. CDR3 length: 15 amino acids. Trimming stripped 3 bases from V and 1 base from J, with 12 bases between. The CDR3 nucleotides read TGTGCCAGCAGCTTTCTCGGGGGGTGGAACACTGAAGCTTTCTTT. It is translated as CASSFLGGWNTEAFF.

This clone was seen a handful of times. V gene TRBV19 combines with J gene TRBJ2-4, with D possibly TRBD1 on 5 matching bases. The CDR3 covers 13 residues. The V end was cut by 6 bases, the J end by 4 bases, with 10 bases between. CDR1 LNHDA and CDR2 SQIVND come from the germline V gene (reference sequence). The CDR3 bases are TGTGCCAGTAGCTCAGGGCCTAAAAACATTCAGTACTTC. Its protein is CASSSGPKNIQYF.

The chain joins TRBV20-1 to TRBJ2-5, with D perhaps TRBD1 (5 bases). There are 11 residues in the CDR3. In germline, CDR1 is DFQATT, CDR2 SNEGSKA (reference sequence). V lost 5 bases and J lost 7, with 11 bases in between. The chain's CDR3 is CSAARQGTQYF. In nucleotides, the CDR3 is TGCAGTGCTGCCCGTCAGGGGACCCAGTACTTC.

CDR3 nucleotides: TGTGCCAGCAGCTTGCTGCTAGCGGGGGGATCTGGGGAGCTGTTTTTT. Amino acids: CASSLLLAGGSGELFF. This chain connects TRBV5-8 to TRBJ2-2; 11 nucleotides agree with TRBD2. The CDR3 covers 16 residues. Per germline, CDR1 SGHTS and CDR2 YDEGEE. V shed 1 base, J shed 8 bases, and the junction held 7 bases outside the gene matches.

For the CDR3, the DNA is TGTGCCAGCAGCTCCGGACTAGCCTCGGAGACCCAGTACTTC. This translates into CASSSGLASETQYF. The chain has TRBV7-8 and TRBJ2-5, with 8 bases matching TRBD2. Germline values: CDR1 SGHVS, CDR2 FQNEAQ. The CDR3 extends over 14 amino acids. J gave up 5 bases and V 4 bases, and 6 bases lay outside the gene matches.

Details on this clone: The sample contains more than one DNA sequence encoding this CDR3. V usage is TRBV9 and J usage is TRBJ2-3, with TRBD2 identical over 7 bases. CDR1 and CDR2 from the germline V gene are SGDLS and YYNGEE. Unmatched junction bases numbered 2, after V lost 0 bases and J lost 1 base. CDR3 size: 15 residues. The CDR3 region is CASSVGLAGTDTQYF. The CDR3 nucleotides read TGTGCCAGCAGCGTAGGGCTAGCGGGCACAGATACGCAGTATTTT.

This chain uses TRBV7-2 with TRBJ1-5; D perhaps matches TRBD1 (6 bases). The CDR3 has 15 residues. Germline-derived CDR1 and CDR2 are SGHTA and FQGNSA. V gave up 1 base and J gave up 4 bases, with 11 bases separating them. CDR3 coding DNA: TGTGCCAGCAGCTTAGAACAGGGTTATAATCAGCCCCAGCATTTT. Its protein is CASSLEQGYNQPQHF. The full variable domain, completed using reference TRBV7-2 and TRBJ1-5, is GAGVSQSPSNKVTEKGKDVELRCDPISGHTALYWYRQSLGQGLEFLIYFQGNSAPDKSGLPSDRFSAERTGGSVSTLTIQRTQQEDSAVYLCASSLEQGYNQPQHFGDGTRLSIL.

This clone was detected a few times. The gene calls are TRBV6-5 and TRBJ2-5, with 7 bases identical to TRBD2. The CDR3 extends over 12 amino acids. Germline V lookup: CDR1 MNHEY, CDR2 SVGAGI. V lost 8 bases, J lost 9 bases, and 9 bases stayed unmatched. The CDR3 DNA follows: TGTGCCAGCTGTGGGGGGGGTGAGGCCCAGTACTTC. Translating gives CASCGGGEAQYF.

The genes are TRBV5-1 and TRBJ1-5, with TRBD1 as a possible D gene (5 bases). CDR1 and CDR2 from the germline V gene are SGHRS and YFSETQ. The V end lost 0 bases, the J end lost 1 base, and 8 bases lay between the germline ends. CDR3 length: 15 residues. CDR3 residues: CASSLDGGSNQPQHF. DNA of the CDR3: TGCGCCAGCAGCTTGGACGGGGGGAGCAATCAGCCCCAGCATTTT.